This T cell receptor beta chain was profiled in a study of blood T cell repertoires in COVID-19. This CDR3 is built from 17 residues. CDR1 is MGHRA and CDR2 is YSYEKL in the germline V gene. J gave up 4 bases and V 0 bases, and 9 bases lay outside the gene matches. Profiling relied on immunoSEQ multiplex PCR, and the TCRdb table lists in-frame clones only, not all of them. The table lists about 240,000 clones, around nine tenths of them singletons, with roughly 0.89% in the top ten. The chain is built from TRBV4-1 and TRBJ2-3; 8 bases are a match to TRBD2. Sequenced: peripheral blood. The source of this sequence is a man aged 25 to 40 with COVID-19, enrolled during active disease. CDR3 nucleotide sequence: TGCGCCAGCAGCCAAGAGGGTTTAGCGGGGCTCTCAGATACGCAGTATTTT. It codes for CASSQEGLAGLSDTQYF.